This paragraph covers one T cell receptor (beta chain) sequence. The antigen remains unidentified. This sample was included in a study of cytomegalovirus exposure and HLA in healthy donors. The PCR contained 60 Vbeta and 13 Jbeta primers. Original data processing: As a later analysis found, there were about 80 million unique TCR beta chains, of which around 9.9 million were shared. Assay used: immunoSEQ multiplex PCR; TCRdb lists only in-frame clones, some missing. The D gene and trimming were derived from the DNA, and the V and J assignments and clone size from that table. The data contain around 140,000 clones, roughly 90% of them seen just once; the ten biggest clones take up around 0.51%. Broader study findings: A likely sequencing artifact accounted for one observed cluster of highly shared sequence variants. Prediction of most subjects' HLA-A and HLA-B alleles by TCR beta sequences was reportedly accurate. Reportedly, diagnosis of cytomegalovirus status by the classifier showed high specificity and sensitivity.

The CDR3 is made up of 16 amino acids. Germline trimming cut 4 bases from V and 5 bases from J; bases unmatched to any gene: 10. Germline V CDR1 and CDR2: SGDLS, YYNGEE. The sequence came from a woman aged 40 to 50 in good health and CMV-seronegative. The specimen sequenced was PBMCs. The rearrangement links TRBV9 to TRBJ2-3; 10 nucleotides align to TRBD2. CDR3 in DNA: TGTGCCAGCAGCTCCAGACTAGCGGGTTCCTTAGATACGCAGTATTTT. This codes for CASSSRLAGSLDTQYF.